The 13 T cell receptor beta chains in this list originate from one sample, sequenced in a study of blood T cell repertoires in COVID-19. This table comes from immunoSEQ multiplex PCR, and its TCRdb copy is limited to in-frame clones, with some not included. This repertoire shows roughly 100,000 clones, around 88% found once; its top ten account for 2.1%. Sequenced input: peripheral blood. Source of these receptors: a man aged 45-65 years with COVID-19, enrolled during active disease.

The chain couples TRBV5-1 to TRBJ1-2; 9 nucleotides line up with TRBD1. The J segment lost 5 bases and the V segment lost 3 bases, leaving 2 bases of the junction unmatched. This CDR3 has 13 residues. The germline V gene has CDR1 SGHRS and CDR2 YFSETQ. CDR3 amino acids: CASSWTGDYGYTF. CDR3 nucleotides: TGCGCCAGCAGCTGGACAGGGGATTATGGCTACACCTTC. Full variable domain (remainder filled in from reference TRBV5-1 and TRBJ1-2): KAGVTQTPRYLIKTRGQQVTLSCSPISGHRSVSWYQQTPGQGLQFLFEYFSETQRNKGNFPGRFSGRQFSNSRSEMNVSTLELGDSALYLCASSWTGDYGYTFGSGTRLTVV.

The CDR3 nucleotides read TGTGCCAGCAGCTCGTTCCTGGGACTAGCGGGGGGCATTGAGCAGTTCTTC. Translated: CASSSFLGLAGGIEQFF. This chain connects TRBV11-2 to TRBJ2-1, with TRBD2 matching over 15 bases. J gave up 9 bases and V 4 bases, and 10 bases lay outside the gene matches. Germline V CDR1 and CDR2: SGHAT, FQNNGV. The length of the CDR3 is 17 residues.

This clone was seen a single time. The J gene is TRBJ1-1, the V gene TRBV9; no clear D gene. Between the trimmed V and J ends, which lost 4 bases and 1 base, there was a span of 11 bases. Germline CDR1 SGDLS, CDR2 YYNGEE. The CDR3 runs to 14 residues. The CDR3 nucleotides read TGTGCCAGCAGCCTGACTCCCGAGAACACTGAAGCTTTCTTT. This gives the protein CASSLTPENTEAFF.

CDR3 amino acids: CASSQSGTNGYTF. The CDR3 DNA follows: TGTGCCAGCAGCCAGTCCGGGACAAATGGCTACACCTTC. The chain carries TRBV3-1 (or the pseudogene TRBV3-2) and TRBJ1-2; a possible D gene is TRBD1 (6 bases). Trimming left V 3 bases short and J 6 bases short, with 11 bases between. The CDR3 extends over 13 amino acids. Looked up from germline, CDR1 is LGHDT and CDR2 is YNNKEL (reference sequence).

The chain combines TRBV6-5 with TRBJ1-2; TRBD1 is a possible D gene (6 bases). Germline V lookup: CDR1 MNHEY, CDR2 SVGAGI. CDR3 length: 13 residues. The germline V and J ends were trimmed by 5 bases and 7 bases, with 14 bases remaining between them. Written as DNA, the CDR3 is TGTGCCAGCAGTCTAGGACAGTCAACTGGCTACACCTTC. Translation gives CASSLGQSTGYTF.

This clone has only one observation. The chain recombines TRBV28 with TRBJ2-2, with D possibly matching TRBD2 (7 bases). V lost 5 bases to trimming and J lost 0 bases, with 16 bases between them. Germline assignment: CDR1 MDHEN and CDR2 SYDVKM. CDR3 length: 17 residues. CDR3 sequence reads: CASSPLPGGANTGELFF. CDR3 DNA: TGTGCCAGCAGTCCCCTACCGGGGGGCGCGAACACCGGGGAGCTGTTTTTT.

The chain links TRBV7-9 to TRBJ1-1; no definite D call. Looked up from germline, CDR1 is SEHNR and CDR2 is FQNEAQ (reference sequence). The CDR3 has 12 amino acids. Trimming shortened V by 3 bases and J by 8 bases, and 10 bases separated the two germline ends. The CDR3 sequence: CASSFASEEAFF. In DNA, the CDR3 is TGTGCCAGCAGCTTCGCTAGTGAGGAAGCTTTCTTT.

The chain joins TRBV9 to TRBJ1-5, with 9 bases identical to TRBD1. This CDR3 has 14 residues. The V gene end was trimmed by 2 bases and the J gene end by 5 bases; junction bases not matched to a gene: 2. Germline CDR1 and CDR2: SGDLS and YYNGEE. The CDR3 loop is CASSVTGGDQPQHF. DNA of the CDR3: TGTGCCAGCAGCGTTACAGGGGGCGATCAGCCCCAGCATTTT.

This clone was seen only once. This chain uses TRBV11-3 with TRBJ2-2; D gene uncertain. The CDR3 sequence is 14 residues long. The V end lost 0 bases, the J end lost 6 bases, and 8 bases lay between the germline ends. CDR1 and CDR2 from the germline V gene are SGHNT and YENEEA. Here the CDR3 DNA reads TGTGCCAGCAGCTTAGATTCGGGTTCCGGGGAGCTGTTTTTT. This gives the protein CASSLDSGSGELFF.

This chain uses TRBV5-1 with TRBJ2-7; D is unclear. CDR1 SGHRS and CDR2 YFSETQ come from the germline V gene. The CDR3 has 15 amino acids. The germline V and J ends were trimmed by 0 bases and 3 bases, with 13 bases remaining between them. CDR3 sequence: CASSLGGSKDYEQYF. The CDR3 DNA follows: TGCGCCAGCAGCTTGGGTGGTTCTAAAGACTACGAGCAGTACTTC.

This clone was recorded a few times. The DNA of the CDR3 is TGTGCCTGGAGTTGGTCAGGGGGAAGATCTAACTATGGCTACACCTTC. It yields the protein CAWSWSGGRSNYGYTF. V usage is TRBV30 and J usage is TRBJ1-2, with 7 bases identical to TRBD1. With V trimmed by 2 bases and J by 0 bases, 9 bases remained unmatched. This CDR3 has 16 residues. Germline CDR1 GTSNPN, CDR2 SVGIG (reference sequence).

V gene TRBV7-9 combines with J gene TRBJ2-6; no clear D. V gave up 3 bases and J gave up 0 bases, with 6 bases separating them. The CDR3 has 15 amino acids. CDR1 and CDR2 from the germline V gene are SEHNR and FQNEAQ (reference sequence). The CDR3 nucleotides read TGTGCCAGCAGCTTCAGAAGCTCTGGGGCCAACGTCCTGACTTTC. It is translated as CASSFRSSGANVLTF.

The chain couples TRBV7-6 to TRBJ1-4, with D unclear. The CDR3 is 13 residues long. Germline-derived CDR1 and CDR2 are SGHVS and FNYEAQ. V was trimmed by 1 base and J by 12 bases, leaving 12 bases between them. The CDR3 bases are TGTGCCAGCAGCTTAGTGCGAGCTGGAGAACTGTTTTTT. Translated, it gives CASSLVRAGELFF.